This is a list of T cell receptor beta chains from one sample in a study of PD-1 blockade in classical Hodgkin lymphoma. Sequencing was performed with immunoSEQ multiplex PCR; in TCRdb, only in-frame clones are kept and a portion is missing. The top ten hold under 35% of the sample, which has 7,500 to 9,500 clones, around 85% seen once. Sequenced material: peripheral blood mononuclear cells (PBMCs), taken before the fourth cycle of nivolumab. The source of these receptors is a human donor with classical Hodgkin lymphoma. CDR3s include the opening cysteine and the closing phenylalanine or tryptophan. Each record gives: V gene, J gene, CDR3 protein.

v_call: TRBV28; j_call: TRBJ2-3; cdr3_aa: CASRPPGLRTDTQYF
v_call: TRBV5-1; j_call: TRBJ2-7; cdr3_aa: CASSLVAGRAGEQYF
v_call: TRBV6-4; j_call: TRBJ2-1; cdr3_aa: CASSETSGSNNEQFF
v_call: TRBV9; j_call: TRBJ1-2; cdr3_aa: CASSVAGTVNYGYTF
v_call: TRBV25-1; j_call: TRBJ2-4; cdr3_aa: CASSFVSAVQAKNIQYF
v_call: TRBV29-1; j_call: TRBJ1-1; cdr3_aa: CSVERVRGGTEAFF
v_call: TRBV5-8; j_call: TRBJ2-5; cdr3_aa: CASSAIGLAGASETQYF
v_call: TRBV28; j_call: TRBJ1-5; cdr3_aa: CASRLRDRANQPQHF
v_call: TRBV11-2; j_call: TRBJ2-7; cdr3_aa: CASSSPGTSAYEQYF
v_call: TRBV28; j_call: TRBJ2-3; cdr3_aa: CASSLTLLTSVASTDTQYF
v_call: TRBV5-5; j_call: TRBJ2-1; cdr3_aa: CASSLSGSFAYNEQFF
v_call: TRBV19; j_call: TRBJ2-2; cdr3_aa: CASSMRSARGLGGELFF
v_call: TRBV2; j_call: TRBJ2-6; cdr3_aa: CASSERRVGANVLTF
v_call: TRBV19; j_call: TRBJ2-7; cdr3_aa: CASSPGQGVYEQYF
v_call: TRBV5-5; j_call: TRBJ1-1; cdr3_aa: CASSLVLLGVSNTEAFF
v_call: TRBV4-2; j_call: TRBJ2-3; cdr3_aa: CASSQGLGDTQYF